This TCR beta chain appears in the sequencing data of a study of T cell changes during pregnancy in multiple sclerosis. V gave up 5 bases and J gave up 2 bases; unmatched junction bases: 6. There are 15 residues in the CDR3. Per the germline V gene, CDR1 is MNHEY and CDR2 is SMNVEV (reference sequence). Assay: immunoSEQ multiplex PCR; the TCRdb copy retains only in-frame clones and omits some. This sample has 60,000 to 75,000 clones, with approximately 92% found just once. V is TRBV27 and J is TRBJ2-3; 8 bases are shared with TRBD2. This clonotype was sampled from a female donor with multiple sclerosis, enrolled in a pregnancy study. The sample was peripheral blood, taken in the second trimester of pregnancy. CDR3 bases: TGTGCCAGCAGTCCGGGACTAGGATTCACAGATACGCAGTATTTT. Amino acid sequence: CASSPGLGFTDTQYF.